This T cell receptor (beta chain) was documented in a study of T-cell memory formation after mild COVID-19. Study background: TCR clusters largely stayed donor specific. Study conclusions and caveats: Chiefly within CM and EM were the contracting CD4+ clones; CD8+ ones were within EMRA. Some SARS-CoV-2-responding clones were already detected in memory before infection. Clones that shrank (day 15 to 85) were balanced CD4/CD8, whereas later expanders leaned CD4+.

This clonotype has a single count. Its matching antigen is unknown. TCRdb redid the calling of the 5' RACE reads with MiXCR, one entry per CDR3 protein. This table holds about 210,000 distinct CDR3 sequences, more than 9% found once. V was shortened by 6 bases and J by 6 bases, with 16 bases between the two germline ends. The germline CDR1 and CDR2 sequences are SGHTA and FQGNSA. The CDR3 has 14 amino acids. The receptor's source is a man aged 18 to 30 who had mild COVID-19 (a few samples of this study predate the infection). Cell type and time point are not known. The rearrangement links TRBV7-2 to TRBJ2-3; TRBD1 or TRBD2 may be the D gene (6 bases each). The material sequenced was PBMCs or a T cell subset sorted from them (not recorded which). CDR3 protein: CASSRRGAGDTQYF. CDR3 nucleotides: TGTGCCAGCAGTCGTAGGGGGGCCGGGGATACGCAGTATTTT. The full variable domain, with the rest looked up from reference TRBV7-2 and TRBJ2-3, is GAGVSQSPSNKVTEKGKDVELRCDPISGHTALYWYRQSLGQGLEFLIYFQGNSAPDKSGLPSDRFSAERTGGSVSTLTIQRTQQEDSAVYLCASSRRGAGDTQYFGPGTRLTVL.